This T cell receptor (beta chain) was documented in a study of Graves' ophthalmopathy and Graves' hyperthyroidism. Findings of the study overall: Blood samples also showed most expanded thyroid clonotypes exceeding 0.001 frequency. Forecasting of ophthalmopathy progression by the model achieved around 68% sensitivity and more than 72% specificity.

V lost 5 bases and J 5 bases, leaving 18 bases between the germline ends. Germline V gene lookup returns CDR1 MNHEY and CDR2 SVGAGI. The CDR3 spans 16 residues. Patients with other autoimmune diseases, uncontrolled infections, pregnancy or lactation were excluded. Orbital computed tomography and thyroid ultrasound, along with TRAb, serum thyroxine and clinical symptoms, underpinned diagnosis. Amplification of the TCR beta CDR3 regions used RNA transcripts (as template). After a first-round RT-PCR with HTBI primers, a second-round multiplex PCR was run. Each CDR3 protein is one row after TCRdb ran MiXCR on the multiplex PCR reads. This table holds a few hundred thousand distinct CDR3 sequences, under 45% found once. About this clonotype itself: Its specificity is not known.

The chain recombines TRBV6-5 with TRBJ2-2; D ambiguous. This TCR was sampled from an adult man with Graves' hyperthyroidism. Sequences were obtained from peripheral blood or thyroid tissue (not recorded which). The CDR3 spells CASSGVGKSRTGELFF. In DNA form, the CDR3 reads TGTGCCAGCAGTGGCGTGGGGAAAAGTAGAACCGGGGAGCTGTTTTTT.